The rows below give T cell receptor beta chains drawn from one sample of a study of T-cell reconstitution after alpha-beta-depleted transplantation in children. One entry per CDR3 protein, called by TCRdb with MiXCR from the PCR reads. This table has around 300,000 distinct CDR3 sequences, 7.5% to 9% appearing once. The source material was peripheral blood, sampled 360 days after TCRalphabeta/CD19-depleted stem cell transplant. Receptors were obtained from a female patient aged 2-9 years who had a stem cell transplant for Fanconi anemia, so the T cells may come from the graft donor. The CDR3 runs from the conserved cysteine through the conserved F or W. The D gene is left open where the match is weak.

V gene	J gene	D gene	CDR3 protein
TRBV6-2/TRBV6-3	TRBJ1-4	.	CASKGRFNEKLFF
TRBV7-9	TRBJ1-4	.	CASREGTIEKLFF
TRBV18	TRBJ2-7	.	CASSHRDNPYEQYF
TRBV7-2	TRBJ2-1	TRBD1	CASSLVGQGTGDNEQFF
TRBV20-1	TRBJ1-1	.	CSAPNLGAGKMTFF
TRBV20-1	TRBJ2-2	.	CSAIYPHTNTGELFF
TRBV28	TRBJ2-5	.	CASSLVGAETQYF
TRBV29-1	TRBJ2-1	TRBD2	CSVEGLQYNEQFF
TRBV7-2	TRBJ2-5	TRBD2	CASSLGSAGGQETQYF
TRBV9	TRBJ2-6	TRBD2	CASSVLAGVSGANVLTF
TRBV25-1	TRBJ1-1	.	CASSGLVGANTEAFF
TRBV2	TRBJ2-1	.	CASSNRLGGHNEQFF
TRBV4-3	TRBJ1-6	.	CASSQLRQNSPLHF
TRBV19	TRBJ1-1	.	CASSKLEVGNTEAFF
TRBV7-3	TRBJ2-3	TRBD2	CASSLSGGAIDTQYF
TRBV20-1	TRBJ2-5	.	CSAPDKRQPRGETQYF
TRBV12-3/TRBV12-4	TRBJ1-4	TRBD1	CASSFGGTGETNEKLFF
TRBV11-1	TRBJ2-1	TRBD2	CASSLLGGRVGSYNEQFF
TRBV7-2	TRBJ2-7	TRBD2	CASSWRAGVSYEQYF
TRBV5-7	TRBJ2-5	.	CASSLRRTVQETQYF
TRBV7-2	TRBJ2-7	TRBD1	CASSLGDRGHEQYF
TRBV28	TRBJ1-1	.	CASSLFPANTEAFF
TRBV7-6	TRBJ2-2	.	CASSSENTGELFF
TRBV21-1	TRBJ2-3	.	CASSKYRKLCTDTQYF
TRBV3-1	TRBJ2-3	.	CASSQGWGALSTQYF
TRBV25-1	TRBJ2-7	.	CASSDAQRPSYEQYF
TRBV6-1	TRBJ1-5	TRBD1	CASTTLQTGHQPQHF
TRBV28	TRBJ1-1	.	CASSLWTGGRVGTEAFF
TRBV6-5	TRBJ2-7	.	CASSYSGDEQYF
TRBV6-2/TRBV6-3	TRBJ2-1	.	CASTLNSLGGEQFF
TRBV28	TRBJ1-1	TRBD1	CASSVQGLNTEAFF
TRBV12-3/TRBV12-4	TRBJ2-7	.	CASSFTGARSYEQYF
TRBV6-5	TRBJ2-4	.	CASSYSLTRMNIQYF
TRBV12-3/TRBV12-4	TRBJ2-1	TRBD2	CASSTAGLAGGMVEQFF
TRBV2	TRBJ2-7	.	CASRQGVYEQYF
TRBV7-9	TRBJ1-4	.	CASSHPRTTNEKLFF
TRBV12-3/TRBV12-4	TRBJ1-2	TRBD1	CASSTTGLYGYTF
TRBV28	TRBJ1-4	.	CASSPMYRLGEKLFF
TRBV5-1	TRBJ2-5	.	CASSLTSNRERPRETQYF
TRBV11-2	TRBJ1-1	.	CASSLSMRNTEAFF
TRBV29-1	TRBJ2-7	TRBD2	CSVELAGVYYEQYF